This entry features one T cell receptor beta chain sequence. Its antigen is not known. Germline V gene data show CDR1 as SNHLY and CDR2 as FYNNEI. This CDR3 region has 15 residues. Between the trimmed V and J ends, which lost 7 bases and 2 bases, there was a span of 17 bases. The data derive from a study of vaccination effects on CD4 cells after COVID-19. Libraries were prepared by immunoSEQ multiplex PCR; TCRdb keeps only in-frame clonotypes and omits some of them. This sample has roughly 54,000 clones, with around 76% found just once. Sequencing followed a ViraFEST assay step that expanded antigen-specific CD4+ T cells with viral peptide pools. A 10-day culture period preceded the isolation of CD4+ T cells. Between March and December 2020, the person had a SARS-CoV-2 infection that PCR confirmed.

The chain has TRBV2 and TRBJ2-5; perhaps TRBD2 as D (6 bases). This receptor was taken from a human donor who had a prior SARS-CoV-2 infection. Material: CD4+ T cells from PBMCs cultured with HIV peptides, obtained before COVID-19 vaccination. The subset here: HIV-1 Nef peptide pool negative control/reference culture. CDR3 residues: CASTTGREVQETQYF. The DNA of the CDR3 is TGTGCCAGCACGACCGGCAGGGAGGTTCAAGAGACCCAGTACTTC.